Following are 25 T cell receptor beta chains from one sample sequenced in a study of blood T cell repertoires in COVID-19. Measured with immunoSEQ multiplex PCR; TCRdb has only the in-frame clones, and not every one. The repertoire consists of roughly 300,000 clones, with 86% occurring once and the leading ten covering around 4%. Sequencing used PBMCs or T cells enriched from blood (not recorded which). The receptor source for this set is a woman in her thirties or forties with acute COVID-19.

J is TRBJ1-1 and V is TRBV2, with D possibly matching TRBD1 (5 bases). CDR1 and CDR2 from the germline V gene are SNHLY and FYNNEI. This CDR3 is 14 amino acids long. The V end was cut by 1 base, the J end by 3 bases, with 9 bases between. This CDR3 is CASSEGRGDTEAFF. Written as DNA, the CDR3 is TGTGCCAGCAGTGAAGGTCGGGGGGACACTGAAGCTTTCTTT.

The chain carries TRBV9 and TRBJ2-5; no reliable D call. Germline V CDR1 and CDR2: SGDLS, YYNGEE. Trimming stripped 0 bases from V and 2 bases from J, with 14 bases between. The length of the CDR3 is 16 residues. CDR3 sequence (DNA): TGTGCCAGCAGCGTAGGTCTAGTCGATTCACAAGAGACCCAGTACTTC. This sequence encodes CASSVGLVDSQETQYF.

This chain uses TRBV4-1 with TRBJ2-3, with D possibly being TRBD2 (5 bases). The CDR3 spans 17 residues. The ends were cut back, 3 bases at V and 7 bases at J, with 23 bases in the middle. Germline assignment: CDR1 MGHRA and CDR2 YSYEKL. The CDR3 sequence: CASSHPALGLKLNTQYF. The DNA of the CDR3 is TGCGCCAGCAGCCACCCTGCACTAGGGTTGAAATTGAATACGCAGTATTTT.

The V call is TRBV3-1 (or the pseudogene TRBV3-2), the J call TRBJ2-1, with TRBD2 matching 12 bases. Germline assignment: CDR1 LGHDT and CDR2 YNNKEL (reference sequence). The ends lost 5 bases at V and 3 bases at J; junction bases unmatched: 5. The CDR3 extends over 16 amino acids. CDR3 in amino acids: CASSFGLAGHYNEQFF. The CDR3 region has the DNA TGTGCCAGCAGCTTCGGACTAGCGGGACACTACAATGAGCAGTTCTTC.

The chain combines TRBV18 with TRBJ1-4; D is possibly TRBD1 (6 bases). V dropped 3 bases and J dropped 0 bases, with 11 bases sitting between them. The CDR3 sequence is 16 residues long. Germline loops: CDR1 KGHSH, CDR2 LQKENI. DNA of the CDR3: TGTGCCAGCTCACCCCTTAGGACAGCAACTAATGAAAAACTGTTTTTT. Encoded protein: CASSPLRTATNEKLFF.

The rearrangement uses TRBV2 and TRBJ2-3; possibly TRBD1 for D (5 bases). Germline V gene data show CDR1 as SNHLY and CDR2 as FYNNEI. The ends were cut back, 6 bases at V and 4 bases at J, with 14 bases in the middle. The CDR3 contains 14 residues. In nucleotides, the CDR3 is TGTGCCAGCAGGGACGACAGCATCCCAGATACGCAGTATTTT. Its translation: CASRDDSIPDTQYF. The whole variable domain, filled in from reference TRBV2 and TRBJ2-3, reads EPEVTQTPSHQVTQMGQEVILRCVPISNHLYFYWYRQILGQKVEFLVSFYNNEISEKSEIFDDQFSVERPDGSNFTLKIRSTKLEDSAMYFCASRDDSIPDTQYFGPGTRLTVL.

This sequence joins TRBV11-3 and TRBJ2-5; 10 nucleotides line up with TRBD2. The CDR3 runs 15 residues. Germline V gene lookup returns CDR1 SGHNT and CDR2 YENEEA. J gave up 3 bases and V 1 base, and 2 bases lay outside the gene matches. CDR3 bases: TGTGCCAGCAGCTTAGGCGGGACTAGCGAAGAGACCCAGTACTTC. It is translated as CASSLGGTSEETQYF.

The V gene is TRBV28, the J gene TRBJ1-5, with TRBD1 matching over 9 bases. Germline CDR1 is MDHEN and CDR2 is SYDVKM. CDR3 size: 12 residues. Written as DNA, the CDR3 is TGTGGAACGGGACAGGGAAATCAGCCCCAGCATTTT. This translates into CGTGQGNQPQHF.

This rearrangement joins TRBV11-2 to TRBJ1-2; D gene uncertain. The CDR3 runs to 17 residues. V was clipped by 0 bases and J by 6 bases, with 20 bases between them. Germline values: CDR1 SGHAT, CDR2 FQNNGV. The CDR3 bases are TGTGCCAGCAGCTTAGATTTGGGAGTTGTGAGGGTTAATGGCTACACCTTC. As protein: CASSLDLGVVRVNGYTF.

V and J are TRBV9 and TRBJ2-5, with 8 bases aligning to TRBD2. CDR1 is SGDLS and CDR2 is YYNGEE in the germline V gene. V trimming: 0 bases; J trimming: 4 bases; junction bases outside the gene matches: 5. The length of the CDR3 is 15 residues. CDR3 DNA sequence: TGTGCCAGCAGCGTAGCTCTAGCGGGTAGAGAGACCCAGTACTTC. Its translation is CASSVALAGRETQYF.

This clone was recorded a few times. The V and J genes are TRBV5-8 and TRBJ1-5; 7 bases are a match to TRBD1. The germline V gene has CDR1 SGHTS and CDR2 YDEGEE. Losses at the gene ends were 3 bases for V and 0 bases for J; bases not matched to a gene: 9. The CDR3 sequence is 17 residues long. The CDR3 nucleotides are TGTGCCAGCAGCTGGGGCAGGGGGGCCGATAGCAATCAGCCCCAGCATTTT. It specifies CASSWGRGADSNQPQHF.

The chain links TRBV6-5 to TRBJ1-2; D is possibly TRBD1 (6 bases). V lost 6 bases and J lost 7, with 21 bases in between. The CDR3 loop spans 15 amino acids. Germline CDR1 reads MNHEY; CDR2 reads SVGAGI. The CDR3: CASRLTGTRGSGYTF. The CDR3 DNA sequence: TGTGCCAGCAGGCTTACCGGGACACGGGGTAGTGGCTACACCTTC.

The V call is TRBV27, the J call TRBJ1-6; D is unclear. This CDR3 is 14 amino acids long. The ends were cut back, 2 bases at V and 8 bases at J, with 10 bases in the middle. From germline, CDR1 is MNHEY and CDR2 SMNVEV (reference sequence). CDR3 loop: CASSLMGRHSPLHF. The CDR3 DNA sequence: TGTGCCAGCAGTTTAATGGGGAGACATTCACCCCTCCACTTT.

This chain links TRBV7-2 with TRBJ2-7; 9 nucleotides match TRBD2. Germline CDR1 and CDR2: SGHTA and FQGNSA. The CDR3 has 14 amino acids. V dropped 2 bases and J dropped 6; count of bases not matched to a gene: 5. CDR3 sequence (DNA): TGTGCCAGCAGCTTAAGAGCGGGAGGCCGCGAGCAGTACTTC. It codes for CASSLRAGGREQYF. Supplemented by reference TRBV7-2 and TRBJ2-7, the full variable domain reads GAGVSQSPSNKVTEKGKDVELRCDPISGHTALYWYRQSLGQGLEFLIYFQGNSAPDKSGLPSDRFSAERTGGSVSTLTIQRTQQEDSAVYLCASSLRAGGREQYFGPGTRLTVT.

CDR3 DNA: TGTGCCAGTAGTATAGAAGGCAGGGGCTTAAATCAGCCCCAGCATTTT. This encodes CASSIEGRGLNQPQHF. This chain uses TRBV19 with TRBJ1-5, with D maybe TRBD1 (6 bases). CDR3 size: 16 residues. V was trimmed by 0 bases and J by 4 bases, leaving 13 bases between them. The germline V gene encodes CDR1 LNHDA and CDR2 SQIVND (reference sequence).

The genes are TRBV5-6 and TRBJ2-7; 7 bases line up with TRBD1. V lost 4 bases and J lost 6; bases outside the gene matches: 4. The CDR3 has 12 amino acids. The germline gives CDR1 SGHDT, CDR2 YYEEEE. CDR3 amino acids: CASSTGVPEQYF. The CDR3 DNA follows: TGTGCCAGCAGCACAGGGGTCCCCGAGCAGTACTTC.

This clone appeared once. CDR3 DNA sequence: TGTGCCAGCAGTTCCGGACAGGGAGGAACCTACGAGCAGTACTTC. Protein sequence: CASSSGQGGTYEQYF. The gene calls are TRBV6-5 and TRBJ2-7; the match to TRBD1 covers 8 bases. This CDR3 is 15 amino acids long. Germline V gene sequence: CDR1 MNHEY, CDR2 SVGAGI. V shed 4 bases and J 2 bases; nucleotides not matched to a gene: 7.

This clone was seen a few times. The rearrangement links TRBV4-2 to TRBJ2-3; 9 bases are shared with TRBD2. Germline CDR1 reads LGHNA; CDR2 reads YNFKEQ. The trim removed 4 bases at V and 4 bases at J, leaving 3 bases unmatched. The CDR3 length is 14 residues. The CDR3 coding sequence is TGTGCCAGCAGCCCGCGGGAGGGTCCAGATACGCAGTATTTT. As protein: CASSPREGPDTQYF.

A word on this clone: The sample contains more than one DNA sequence encoding this CDR3. The chain links TRBV9 to TRBJ1-3; D uncertain. V dropped 0 bases and J dropped 3 bases, with 4 bases sitting between them. This CDR3 has 13 residues. Germline values: CDR1 SGDLS, CDR2 YYNGEE. CDR3 sequence reads: CASSVGGGNTIYF. The CDR3 bases are TGTGCCAGCAGCGTAGGAGGTGGAAACACCATATATTTT.

The chain joins TRBV19 to TRBJ2-3, with D possibly being TRBD1 (5 bases). V lost 2 bases and J 3 bases, leaving 12 bases between the germline ends. The CDR3 is made up of 15 amino acids. Germline V lookup: CDR1 LNHDA, CDR2 SQIVND (reference sequence). CDR3 amino acids: CASSIQGKETDTQYF. The CDR3 coding sequence is TGTGCCAGTAGTATACAGGGTAAGGAGACAGATACGCAGTATTTT.

Only a few counts were recorded for this clone. The V and J genes are TRBV2 and TRBJ1-6; TRBD1 matches 8 bases. CDR1 and CDR2 (germline): SNHLY, FYNNEI. V lost 10 bases and J lost 6; bases outside the gene matches: 11. CDR3 size: 15 residues. The CDR3 DNA follows: TGTGCCACCCCAACCGAGGACAGGGCTAATTCACCCCTCCACTTT. This gives the protein CATPTEDRANSPLHF.

The CDR3 loop is CASSPGLAVEQFF. The DNA for the CDR3 is TGTGCCAGCAGCCCGGGACTAGCTGTTGAGCAGTTCTTC. This chain uses TRBV12-3 or TRBV12-4 with TRBJ2-1, with 9 bases identical to TRBD2. The CDR3 extends over 13 amino acids. V gave up 6 bases and J gave up 9 bases; unmatched junction bases: 6.

The rearrangement uses TRBV19 and TRBJ2-5; 7 nucleotides match TRBD1. V shed 3 bases, J shed 2 bases, and the junction held 6 bases outside the gene matches. The germline gives CDR1 LNHDA, CDR2 SQIVND (reference sequence). CDR3 length: 15 residues. CDR3 bases: TGTGCCAGTAGTATCCCCTGGACAGGACAAGAGACCCAGTACTTC. It specifies CASSIPWTGQETQYF.

The chain uses TRBV28 and TRBJ2-3; weak D call: TRBD2 (6 bases). Between the trimmed V and J ends, which lost 5 bases and 2 bases, there was a span of 11 bases. The CDR3 covers 14 residues. Germline V gives CDR1 MDHEN, CDR2 SYDVKM. DNA for the CDR3: TGTGCCAGCAGTACCGGGACTCTCACAGATACGCAGTATTTT. Its protein product is CASSTGTLTDTQYF.

The chain recombines TRBV5-3 with TRBJ1-5; 7 nucleotides match TRBD1. TRBV5-3 is marked as an open reading frame, function uncertain. This CDR3 has 16 residues. Losses at the gene ends were 0 bases for V and 4 bases for J; bases not matched to a gene: 7. The CDR3: CARSLVAGTENQPQHF. The CDR3 region has the DNA TGTGCCAGAAGCTTGGTGGCCGGGACAGAAAATCAGCCCCAGCATTTT.